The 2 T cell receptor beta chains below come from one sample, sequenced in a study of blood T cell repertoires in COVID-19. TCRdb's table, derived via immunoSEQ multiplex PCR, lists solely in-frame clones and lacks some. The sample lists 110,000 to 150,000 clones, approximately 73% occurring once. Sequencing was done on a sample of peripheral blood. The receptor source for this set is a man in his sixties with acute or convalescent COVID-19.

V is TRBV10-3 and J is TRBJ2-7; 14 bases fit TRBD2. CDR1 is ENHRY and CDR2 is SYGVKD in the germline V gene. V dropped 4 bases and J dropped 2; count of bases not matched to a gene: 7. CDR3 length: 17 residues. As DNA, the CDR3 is TGTGCCATCAGTGGGGGACTAGCGGGAGCCCGGCCCTACGAGCAGTACTTC. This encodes CAISGGLAGARPYEQYF.

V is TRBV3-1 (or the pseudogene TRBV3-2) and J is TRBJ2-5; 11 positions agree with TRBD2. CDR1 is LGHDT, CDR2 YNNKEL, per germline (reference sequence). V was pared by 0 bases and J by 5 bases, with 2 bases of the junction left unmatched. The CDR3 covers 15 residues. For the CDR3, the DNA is TGTGCCAGCAGCCAAGAGTTAGCGGGAGGGGAGACCCAGTACTTC. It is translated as CASSQELAGGETQYF.